These 32 T cell receptor gamma chains originate from one sample sequenced in a study of γδ T cells in repeated Plasmodium falciparum infection. TCRdb processed the multiplex PCR reads again with the CATT caller. The table lists approximately 28,000 gamma-chain clones, roughly 3.1% of them singletons. Vgamma9/Vdelta2+ and Vdelta2-negative gammadelta T cells were flow-sorted from PBMC for bulk sequencing. Specimen: gamma-delta T cells from blood. The receptors shown here come from a pool of human donors (malaria-infected and uninfected, not separated).

Worth noting for this clone: A far larger clone is one base from this, pointing to a likely read error. Other DNA sequences in the sample encode the same CDR3. The rearrangement joins TRGV9 to TRGJ1 or TRGJ2. Germline-derived CDR1 and CDR2 are GITISATS and ISYDGTV (reference sequence). This CDR3 has 19 amino acids. The CDR3 sequence is CALWEVPIDRLENYYKKLF. The CDR3 bases are TGCGCCTTGTGGGAGGTGCCTATTGATCGACTAGAGAATTATTATAAGAAACTCTTT.

As regards this clone: TCRdb's protein for this DNA is that of a much larger clone and differs from the translation at residue 6, likely a read error; the protein shown is the DNA translation. The chain links TRGV4 to TRGJ1 or TRGJ2. TCRdb carries no J gene annotation; the J gene was assigned here by matching the DNA with germline. This CDR3 has 13 residues. Losses at the gene ends were 3 bases for V and 7 bases for J; bases not matched to a gene: 9. Germline CDR1 EGSTGY, CDR2 YDSYTSSV. CDR3 loop: CATWDTPIYKKLF. DNA for the CDR3: TGTGCCACCTGGGATACCCCTATCTATAAGAAACTCTTT.

On this clone itself: A far larger clone is only one base removed, so a read error is likely. The same CDR3 also results from other DNA sequences found in this sample. Called V gene: TRGV9; the J gene was not called. The CDR3 spans 19 residues. The germline V gene has CDR1 GITISATS and CDR2 ISYDGTV (reference sequence). The CDR3 nucleotides are TGTGCCTTGTGGGAGGTGCATTTGGTGAGGGAGTTGGGCAAAAAAATAAAGGTATTT. The encoded protein is CALWEVHLVRELGKKIKVF.

With regard to this clone: TCRdb has a much larger clone's protein, which differs at residue 11 from the translation of this DNA, likely because of a read error; what is shown is the protein translated from the DNA. In DNA, the CDR3 is TGTGCCACCTGGGATCGACCGAATTATTATAATAAACTCTTT. It yields the protein CATWDRPNYYNKLF. No J gene was assigned, while the V gene was called as TRGV8. The germline CDR1 and CDR2 sequences are VENAVY and YDSYNSRV. The CDR3 has 14 residues.

The CDR3 loop is CATWDGPPNKKLF. The DNA of the CDR3 is TGTGCCACCTGGGACGGGCCCCCTAATAAGAAACTCTTT. The chain carries TRGV2 and TRGJ1 or TRGJ2. Germline trimming cut 0 bases from V and 8 bases from J; bases unmatched to any gene: 7. This CDR3 has 13 amino acids. The germline gives CDR1 EGSNGY, CDR2 YDSYNSKV.

At least ten counts were recorded for this clone. A read error may be the cause here, since a much bigger clone is one base away. The genes are TRGV8 and TRGJ1 or TRGJ2. The CDR3 loop spans 11 amino acids. Trimming at V came to 3 bases and at J to 6 bases, leaving 2 bases not matched to a gene. Looked up from germline, CDR1 is VENAVY and CDR2 is YDSYNSRV. The CDR3 DNA reads TGTGCCACCTGGGATTGTTATAAGAAACTCTTT. As protein: CATWDCYKKLF.

This clone was counted ten times or more. This likely stems from a read error, as it lies one base from a far larger clone. J is TRGJ1 or TRGJ2 and V is TRGV2. Germline V CDR1 and CDR2: EGSNGY, YDSYNSKV. CDR3 length: 13 amino acids. V was clipped by 0 bases and J by 5 bases; unmatched bases: 4. Written as DNA, the CDR3 is TGTGCCACCTGGGACGGGCCTAATTATAAGAAACTCTTT. It encodes CATWDGPNYKKLF.

This clone was picked up many times. This likely traces to a read error, being one base from a far larger clone. Other DNA sequences in this specimen translate into the identical CDR3. The J gene is TRGJP1, the V gene TRGV4. Matching the DNA to germline supplied the J gene, which TCRdb does not give. CDR3 length: 15 amino acids. Trimming cost V 0 bases and J 8 bases; bases outside gene matches: 9. Germline V CDR1 and CDR2: EGSTGY, YDSYTSSV. Here the CDR3 reads CATWDGRVTGWFKIF. CDR3 coding DNA: TGTGCCACCTGGGATGGGCGGGTCACCGGTTGGTTCAAGATATTT.

This clone has at least ten counts. With only one base between it and a far larger clone, this is likely a read error. Distinct nucleotide sequences in the sample also encode this CDR3. The chain has TRGV9 and TRGJ1 or TRGJ2. The CDR3 runs 14 residues. CDR1 is GITISATS and CDR2 is ISYDGTV in the germline V gene (reference sequence). In DNA, the CDR3 is TGTGCTTTGTGGGAGGTGCAATGTTATTATAAGAAACTCTTT. This encodes CALWEVQCYYKKLF.

This clone was detected ten times or more. TCRdb lists the protein of a much larger clone for this DNA, which differs at residue 3, so this is likely a read error; the protein given here is translated from the DNA itself. The V gene is TRGV9, the J gene TRGJP. This CDR3 has 16 amino acids. The V gene's germline CDR1 is GITISATS and CDR2 ISYDGTV (reference sequence). This CDR3 reads CASWEVRELGKKIKVF. The CDR3, as DNA: TGTGCCTCGTGGGAGGTGCGGGAGTTGGGCAAAAAAATCAAGGTATTT.

The J gene is TRGJ1 or TRGJ2, the V gene TRGV9. TCRdb offers no J gene call, so here the DNA was matched to germline to obtain one. This CDR3 has 11 amino acids. The junction had 9 bases not matched to a gene; V was cut back by 6 bases and J by 10 bases. CDR1 and CDR2 from the germline V gene are GITISATS and ISYDGTV (reference sequence). The CDR3 DNA sequence: TGTGCCTTGTGGAAGATAGTCAAGAAACTCTTT. Encoded protein: CALWKIVKKLF.

Many counts were recorded for this clone. TCRdb lists the protein of a much larger clone for this DNA, which differs at residue 4, so this is likely a read error; the protein given here is translated from the DNA itself. The same CDR3 also results from other DNA sequences found in this sample. The J gene is TRGJ1 or TRGJ2, the V gene TRGV4. In the absence of a J gene in TCRdb, the DNA was matched to germline to assign it here. The length of the CDR3 is 11 residues. Germline CDR1 reads EGSTGY; CDR2 reads YDSYTSSV. CDR3 in DNA: TGTGCCACCCGGGATTTATATAAGAAACTCTTT. It encodes CATRDLYKKLF.

This clone was counted at least ten times. TCRdb's protein for this DNA is that of a much larger clone and differs from the translation at residue 3, likely a read error; the protein shown is the DNA translation. The V call is TRGV2, the J call TRGJ1 or TRGJ2. The V gene's germline CDR1 is EGSNGY and CDR2 YDSYNSKV. This CDR3 has 12 residues. The CDR3 DNA reads TGTGCCTCCTGGGACGTGGGCTATAAGAAACTCTTT. This codes for CASWDVGYKKLF.

This clone was counted only a few times. This likely came from a read error, as a far larger clone is one base away. The genes are TRGV2 and TRGJ1 or TRGJ2. This CDR3 comprises 14 residues. With 1 base clipped from V and 4 bases from J, the junction kept 7 bases outside the gene matches. CDR1 and CDR2 (germline): EGSNGY, YDSYNSKV. The CDR3 sequence: CATWDGPTYYKKLF. The CDR3 DNA is TGTGCCACCTGGGACGGACCGACGTATTATAAGAAACTCTTT.

The table lists this clone with many counts. This chain joins TRGV4 and TRGJP1. The V gene's germline CDR1 is EGSTGY and CDR2 YDSYTSSV. The CDR3 contains 15 residues. J gave up 0 bases and V 4 bases, and 5 bases lay outside the gene matches. As DNA, the CDR3 is TGTGCCACCTGGGACGTATATACCACTGGTTGGTTCAAGATATTT. It translates to CATWDVYTTGWFKIF.

About this clone: A far larger clone is a single base away, which makes a read error likely. Other DNA sequences in this specimen translate into the identical CDR3. The V gene call is TRGV9, and the J gene call is absent. Germline V lookup: CDR1 GITISATS, CDR2 ISYDGTV (reference sequence). CDR3 length equals 14 residues. CDR3 in amino acids: CALWEPHGYYKKLF. The DNA of the CDR3 is TGTGCCTTGTGGGAGCCCCATGGGTATTATAAGAAGCTCTTT.

This clone was recorded at least ten times. The mismatch at residue 8 between this DNA's translation and the TCRdb protein of a much larger clone likely reflects a read error; the protein shown is translated from the DNA. This rearrangement joins TRGV9 to TRGJ1 or TRGJ2. The CDR3 length is 14 residues. The J segment lost 3 bases and the V segment lost 3 bases, leaving 8 bases of the junction unmatched. Per germline, CDR1 GITISATS and CDR2 ISYDGTV (reference sequence). CDR3 region: CALWEPKAYYKKLF. The CDR3, as DNA: TGTGCCTTGTGGGAGCCGAAGGCTTATTATAAGAAACTCTTT.

About this clone itself: TCRdb's listed protein matches a much larger clone and diverges from this DNA's translation at residue 12, likely through a read error; the protein shown comes from the DNA. V and J are TRGV4 and TRGJ1 or TRGJ2. TCRdb lists no J gene, so it was determined here by aligning the DNA to germline. This CDR3 region has 15 residues. Germline CDR1 reads EGSTGY; CDR2 reads YDSYTSSV. CDR3 bases: TGTGCCACCTGGGATTACGCCGCCGGGGATTATGAGAAACTCTTT. As protein: CATWDYAAGDYEKLF.

This clone was seen only a few times. TCRdb's listed protein matches a much larger clone and diverges from this DNA's translation at residue 12, likely through a read error; the protein shown comes from the DNA. Here the CDR3 reads CARPQELGKKIMVF. The CDR3 DNA sequence: TGTGCCCGCCCCCAAGAGTTGGGCAAAAAAATCATGGTATTT. V gene TRGV9 was called; the J gene was not. This CDR3 contains 14 residues. Germline CDR1 GITISATS, CDR2 ISYDGTV (reference sequence).

This clone has at least ten counts. A much more abundant neighbour one base away suggests this may be a read error. Other DNA sequences from this sample encode an identical CDR3 as well. The V call is TRGV9, the J call TRGJP. Germline V gives CDR1 GITISATS, CDR2 ISYDGTV (reference sequence). Trimming at V came to 2 bases and at J to 7 bases, leaving 2 bases not matched to a gene. The CDR3 extends over 15 amino acids. CDR3 residues: CALWEEELGKKIKVF. The CDR3 DNA is TGTGCCTTGTGGGAGGAGGAGTTGGGCAAAAAAATCAAGGTATTT.

This clone was picked up many times. The protein held in TCRdb is that of a much larger clone and does not match this DNA's translation at residue 11, likely because of a read error; the protein shown is translated from the DNA. The genes are TRGV4 and TRGJ1 or TRGJ2. The CDR3 consists of 15 residues. V shed 2 bases and J 10 bases; nucleotides not matched to a gene: 17. Germline CDR1 reads EGSTGY; CDR2 reads YDSYTSSV. CDR3 sequence: CATWDDFWDPRKKLF. CDR3 nucleotide sequence: TGTGCCACCTGGGATGACTTTTGGGACCCCCGGAAGAAACTCTTT.

This clone was found a few times. This chain links TRGV5 with TRGJ1 or TRGJ2. The J gene was not available in TCRdb and was assigned here by matching the DNA to germline segments. V gave up 2 bases and J gave up 4 bases; unmatched junction bases: 8. Per the germline V gene, CDR1 is VINAFY and CDR2 is YDVSNSKD. This CDR3 contains 14 residues. CDR3 nucleotide sequence: TGTGCCACCTGGGACACCCCCCCCTATTATAAGAAACTCTTT. Translating it yields CATWDTPPYYKKLF.

This clone was counted many times. One base separates it from a far larger clone, so it is likely a read error. Because the CDR3's place on the DNA is in doubt, the DNA is left out and the CDR3 is given as listed by TCRdb. The V gene is listed as TRGV2; no J gene was called. The CDR3 length is 28 residues, termini included. Germline CDR1 and CDR2: EGSNGY and YDSYNSKV. The CDR3 loop is CATWDDRNSLAVEQHLLSQVSIGKIQHF.

Many counts were recorded for this clone. The protein given by TCRdb reflects a much larger clone and differs at residue 4 from this DNA's translation, likely from a read error; the protein shown is the DNA's translation. The V and J genes are TRGV2 and TRGJ1 or TRGJ2. The CDR3 is made up of 12 amino acids. The germline V gene encodes CDR1 EGSNGY and CDR2 YDSYNSKV. The CDR3 spells CATRDGHYKKLF. The CDR3 bases are TGTGCCACCCGGGACGGGCATTATAAGAAACTCTTT.

This clone was picked up a small number of times. Translating this DNA gives a protein that differs at residue 8 from the TCRdb one, which belongs to a much larger clone; a read error is likely, and the protein shown is this translation. This chain links TRGV5 with TRGJ1 or TRGJ2. No J segment appears in TCRdb, so it was assigned here by matching the sequence to germline. The V segment lost 1 base and the J segment 5 bases; nucleotides outside the gene matches: 8. The CDR3 totals 14 residues. Germline values: CDR1 VINAFY, CDR2 YDVSNSKD. CDR3 region: CATWDSQQNYKKLF. The CDR3, as DNA: TGTGCCACCTGGGACAGTCAACAGAATTATAAGAAACTCTTT.

This clone appeared a few times. The protein held in TCRdb is that of a much larger clone and does not match this DNA's translation at residue 5, likely because of a read error; the protein shown is translated from the DNA. The chain combines TRGV2 with TRGJ1 or TRGJ2. CDR3 length: 14 residues. Germline CDR1 reads EGSNGY; CDR2 reads YDSYNSKV. The CDR3 sequence: CATWNGLTHYKKLF. CDR3 coding DNA: TGTGCCACCTGGAACGGATTAACGCATTATAAGAAACTCTTT.

This clone was seen only a few times. TCRdb's protein, taken from a much larger clone, differs from this DNA's translation at residue 5, likely owing to a read error; the protein displayed comes from the DNA. V and J are TRGV2 and TRGJ1 or TRGJ2. The J gene was not available in TCRdb and was assigned here by matching the DNA to germline segments. The length of the CDR3 is 14 residues. Germline V gene data show CDR1 as EGSNGY and CDR2 as YDSYNSKV. As DNA, the CDR3 is TGTGCCACCTGGGGCGGGCCGGTCTATTATAAGAAACTCTTT. It yields the protein CATWGGPVYYKKLF.

About this clone: A far larger clone is one nucleotide away, so this likely arose from a read error. This specimen includes other DNA sequences encoding the same CDR3. The rearrangement links TRGV8 to TRGJ1 or TRGJ2. TCRdb leaves out the J gene; it was filled in here by matching the DNA to germline. This CDR3 comprises 11 residues. CDR1 VENAVY and CDR2 YDSYNSRV come from the germline V gene. For the CDR3, the DNA is TGTGCTACCTGGGATAGGTCGCAGAAACTCTTT. It codes for CATWDRSQKLF.

The chain employs TRGV2 and TRGJ1 or TRGJ2. TCRdb gives no J gene; it was assigned here by matching the DNA to germline. Losses at the gene ends were 8 bases for V and 3 bases for J; bases not matched to a gene: 13. This CDR3 is built from 14 residues. Germline loops: CDR1 EGSNGY, CDR2 YDSYNSKV. The CDR3 DNA reads TGTGCCACCTCCTTCACCCCGATTTATTATAAGAAACTCTTT. This translates into CATSFTPIYYKKLF.

This clone was recorded at least ten times. The amino acid sequence in TCRdb belongs to a much larger clone and departs from this DNA's translation at residue 12, likely a sequencing read error; the sequence shown is translated from the DNA. No J gene call was made, and the V gene is TRGV2. The germline CDR1 and CDR2 sequences are EGSNGY and YDSYNSKV. The CDR3 spans 14 residues. The CDR3 loop is CATWDGQIYYKELF. The CDR3 region has the DNA TGTGCCACCTGGGACGGGCAGATTTATTATAAGGAACTCTTT.

This clone came up a few times. The protein held in TCRdb is that of a much larger clone and does not match this DNA's translation at residue 6, likely because of a read error; the protein shown is translated from the DNA. The V and J genes are TRGV3 and TRGJ1 or TRGJ2. Here the J gene came from matching the DNA to germline, since TCRdb omits it. Germline lookup yields CDR1 VTNTFY and CDR2 YDVSTARD (reference sequence). The V gene end was trimmed by 2 bases and the J gene end by 4 bases; junction bases not matched to a gene: 8. The CDR3 runs to 14 residues. The CDR3 region has the DNA TGTGCCACCTGGGACATGCCAGAATATTATAAGAAACTCTTT. Encoded protein: CATWDMPEYYKKLF.

This clone was seen at least ten times. Possible read error: a much larger clone is one base away. The CDR3 reads CATWDGSNYKKLF. The CDR3 DNA reads as TGTGCCACCTGGGATGGTTCCAATTATAAGAAGCTCTTT. The chain recombines TRGV4 with TRGJ1 or TRGJ2. Germline CDR1 reads EGSTGY; CDR2 reads YDSYTSSV. CDR3 size: 13 residues.